These 26 T cell receptor beta chains were sequenced from one sample in a study of regulatory T cells in long-lasting Graves disease. Through Arm-PCR of CDR3 regions and iRepertoire HTBI primers, TCR beta libraries were built. TCRdb independently ran MiXCR on the multiplex PCR reads; one entry per CDR3 protein. Of roughly 450,000 distinct CDR3 sequences in the sample, around a quarter are singletons; the top ten hold approximately 25%. The time point was: persistent/refractory GD, antithyroid drugs over 5 years with positive TRAb. Extracted PBMC RNA gave rise to the TCR library. This specimen was peripheral blood mononuclear cells (PBMCs), taken when the disease was refractory, from a patient treated with antithyroid drugs. The source is a female donor with Graves disease.

Concerning this clonotype: A much bigger clone sits one base away, suggesting this may be a read error. The genes are TRBV29-1 and TRBJ1-1, with TRBD1 identical over 7 bases. This CDR3 spans 14 amino acids. Germline-derived CDR1 and CDR2 are SQVTM and ANQGSEA. The junction had 11 bases not matched to a gene; V was cut back by 4 bases and J by 6 bases. CDR3 DNA: TGCAGCGTTGCCTCCTCTGTAGGACAGGCTGAAGCTTTCTTT. Amino acid sequence: CSVASSVGQAEAFF.

The chain is built from TRBV30 and TRBJ1-2; TRBD1 matches 10 bases. Germline V gene sequence: CDR1 GTSNPN, CDR2 SVGIG (reference sequence). V lost 7 bases and J lost 7; bases outside the gene matches: 15. This CDR3 spans 15 amino acids. The CDR3 nucleotides read TGTGCCTACCTCGCCCGGGGACAGGGGTTACTTGGCTACACCTTC. Translating it yields CAYLARGQGLLGYTF.

This clonotype was counted at least ten times. The chain carries TRBV10-3 and TRBJ1-1; no clear D. With 8 bases removed from V and 1 base from J, the gap between germline ends came to 11 bases. Germline CDR1 is ENHRY and CDR2 is SYGVKD. This CDR3 has 13 residues. The CDR3 loop reads CAISLSENTEAFF. As DNA, the CDR3 is TGTGCCATCTCTCTCAGTGAGAACACTGAAGCTTTCTTT.

The chain carries TRBV6-1 and TRBJ2-1; D possibly corresponds to TRBD1 (5 bases). V lost 5 bases, J lost 9 bases, and 17 bases lay in between. The germline CDR1 and CDR2 sequences are MNHNS and SASEGT. The CDR3 runs to 14 residues. Here the CDR3 reads CASSNAQGSGEQFF. CDR3 in DNA: TGTGCCAGCAGTAACGCGCAGGGATCGGGTGAGCAGTTCTTC.

There are many counts of this clonotype. This chain links TRBV2 with TRBJ2-4; 10 positions match TRBD1. The germline V gene has CDR1 SNHLY and CDR2 FYNNEI. The CDR3 contains 14 residues. The trim removed 6 bases at V and 1 base at J, leaving 0 bases unmatched. CDR3: CASRGQGAKNIQYF. The CDR3 region has the DNA TGTGCCAGCAGGGGACAGGGGGCCAAAAACATTCAGTACTTC.

This clonotype has just a few counts. The chain recombines TRBV12-3 or TRBV12-4 with TRBJ2-1; 8 positions match TRBD2. V lost 5 bases, J lost 4 bases, and 10 bases stayed unmatched. The CDR3 extends over 16 amino acids. The CDR3 nucleotides are TGTGCCAGCAGTATTATCAGCGGGAGTGGATACAATGAGCAGTTCTTC. Amino acid sequence: CASSIISGSGYNEQFF.

J is TRBJ2-2 and V is TRBV29-1; 10 nucleotides agree with TRBD2. Germline V CDR1 and CDR2: SQVTM, ANQGSEA. The junction had 11 bases not matched to a gene; V was cut back by 7 bases and J by 6 bases. The CDR3 is made up of 15 amino acids. CDR3 sequence (DNA): TGCAGCGCTACCGGGGCTAGCGGGAGCCCCGGGGAGCTGTTTTTT. This codes for CSATGASGSPGELFF.

This clonotype was observed at least ten times. The J gene is TRBJ1-2, the V gene TRBV28; D remains ambiguous. V lost 8 bases and J 5 bases, leaving 15 bases between the germline ends. The CDR3 runs to 13 residues. Germline assignment: CDR1 MDHEN and CDR2 SYDVKM. CDR3 in DNA: TGTGCCAGCCGTGTGGAAGTCCCATATGGCTACACCTTC. Translation: CASRVEVPYGYTF.

As regards this clonotype: A clone one base away is much larger, so this may be a read error. The chain combines TRBV6-1 with TRBJ2-7, with a weak D call TRBD1 (6 bases). This CDR3 region has 18 residues. V gave up 11 bases and J gave up 0 bases, with 29 bases separating them. Per germline, CDR1 MNHNS and CDR2 SASEGT. The CDR3 reads CAGMGTRDGRLSSYEQYF. In nucleotides, the CDR3 is TGTGCCGGCATGGGGACACGGGATGGACGACTAAGCTCCTACGAGCAGTACTTC.

This rearrangement joins TRBV2 to TRBJ2-7; either TRBD1 or TRBD2 may fit D (5 bases each). V dropped 0 bases and J dropped 6 bases, with 15 bases sitting between them. This CDR3 has 15 amino acids. The germline V gene encodes CDR1 SNHLY and CDR2 FYNNEI. The CDR3 reads CASSEAPGPASEQYF. The CDR3 DNA is TGTGCCAGCAGTGAAGCGCCGGGACCAGCCTCCGAGCAGTACTTC.

The V and J genes are TRBV27 and TRBJ2-3, with D tentatively TRBD1 (6 bases). Germline V gene lookup returns CDR1 MNHEY and CDR2 SMNVEV (reference sequence). The CDR3 contains 14 residues. The ends were cut back, 5 bases at V and 3 bases at J, with 12 bases in the middle. CDR3 coding DNA: TGTGCCAGCAGTATTATGGACAGAACAGATACGCAGTATTTT. Its translation is CASSIMDRTDTQYF.

The chain carries TRBV5-1 and TRBJ1-2; D gene unclear. The germline gives CDR1 SGHRS, CDR2 YFSETQ. Trimming pared 5 bases from V and 2 bases from J, leaving 7 bases between. The CDR3 has 12 residues. Written as DNA, the CDR3 is TGCGCCAGCAGACCGGAAAACTATGGCTACACCTTC. It yields the protein CASRPENYGYTF.

This chain connects TRBV7-8 to TRBJ2-2; D unresolved. The V gene's germline CDR1 is SGHVS and CDR2 FQNEAQ. This CDR3 is 16 amino acids long. V was clipped by 1 base and J by 1 base, with 10 bases between them. The CDR3 spells CASSLGGGQNTGELFF. As DNA, the CDR3 is TGTGCCAGCAGCTTAGGGGGTGGGCAGAACACCGGGGAGCTGTTTTTT.

There are a few counts of this clonotype. A junction end diverges from the germline sequence, so it may reflect a read error. This chain joins TRBV7-7 and TRBJ2-1; TRBD2 aligns across 8 bases. Per the germline V gene, CDR1 is SSHAT and CDR2 is FNYEAQ (reference sequence). The CDR3 has 16 residues. CDR3 in amino acids: CASSLTSEGAYNEQFF. The CDR3 region has the DNA TGTGCTAGCAGCTTGACTAGCGAGGGTGCCTACAATGAGCAGTTCTTC.

Regarding this clonotype: A read error is possible here, since a much larger clone lies one base away. In DNA form, the CDR3 reads TGTGCCAGCAGTTTAAAGATCATAGGGGGACTAGCTGGCTTCTCCTACGAGCAGTACTTC. Residues: CASSLKIIGGLAGFSYEQYF. The chain joins TRBV12-3 or TRBV12-4 to TRBJ2-7; TRBD2 aligns across 9 bases. The CDR3 runs to 20 residues. With 2 bases clipped from V and 0 bases from J, the junction kept 17 bases outside the gene matches.

Ten or more counts support this clonotype. This chain links TRBV28 with TRBJ1-2; 7 bases are a match to TRBD1. The ends lost 7 bases at V and 0 bases at J; junction bases unmatched: 11. CDR1 MDHEN and CDR2 SYDVKM come from the germline V gene. The CDR3 length is 16 residues. The CDR3 protein is CASTRKGTAANYGYTF. CDR3 nucleotide sequence: TGTGCCAGCACCCGAAAAGGGACAGCAGCTAACTATGGCTACACCTTC.

V and J are TRBV29-1 and TRBJ1-2, with D hard to call. V lost 3 bases and J 7 bases, leaving 27 bases between the germline ends. Germline CDR1 SQVTM, CDR2 ANQGSEA. The CDR3 contains 17 residues. CDR3 protein: CSVDARIFPEGYFGYTF. The CDR3 DNA reads TGCAGCGTTGACGCCAGGATATTCCCTGAGGGATATTTTGGCTACACCTTC. The variable domain in full, with the rest retrieved from reference TRBV29-1 and TRBJ1-2, is SAVISQKPSRDICQRGTSLTIQCQVDSQVTMMFWYRQQPGQSLTLIATANQGSEATYESGFVIDKFPISRPNLTFSTLTVSNMSPEDSSIYLCSVDARIFPEGYFGYTFGSGTRLTVV.

V usage is TRBV7-9 and J usage is TRBJ2-4; no clear D gene. The CDR3 consists of 16 residues. Germline lookup yields CDR1 SEHNR and CDR2 FQNEAQ (reference sequence). The ends were cut back, 5 bases at V and 7 bases at J, with 21 bases in the middle. The CDR3 region is CASSQLKDVNGNIQYF. CDR3 nucleotides: TGTGCCAGCAGCCAATTAAAGGACGTAAACGGGAACATTCAGTACTTC.

A few counts support this clonotype. The V gene is TRBV20-1, the J gene TRBJ2-7; 10 bases line up with TRBD2. Trimming cost V 1 base and J 0 bases; bases outside gene matches: 3. The CDR3 is 15 residues long. CDR1 and CDR2 (germline): DFQATT, SNEGSKA (reference sequence). The CDR3 is CSARGTSGFSYEQYF. CDR3 DNA: TGCAGTGCTAGAGGGACTAGCGGTTTCTCCTACGAGCAGTACTTC.

This clonotype was detected many times. The chain links TRBV12-3 or TRBV12-4 to TRBJ2-5; the match to TRBD2 covers 7 bases. V lost 5 bases to trimming and J lost 1 base; unmatched junction nucleotides: 7. The CDR3 has 15 amino acids. The CDR3 DNA follows: TGTGCCAGCAGTCCCCAGCGGGGCCGCCAAGAGACCCAGTACTTC. Amino acids: CASSPQRGRQETQYF.

At least ten counts were recorded for this clonotype. The chain recombines TRBV20-1 with TRBJ1-1, with D hard to call. The CDR3 has 14 residues. Germline V gene data show CDR1 as DFQATT and CDR2 as SNEGSKA (reference sequence). Trimming left V 1 base short and J 6 bases short, with 15 bases between. Written as DNA, the CDR3 is TGCAGTGCTAGAGCGGACCTCCCCCGGGCTGAAGCTTTCTTT. Its protein is CSARADLPRAEAFF.

The chain uses TRBV7-9 and TRBJ2-5, with a weak D call TRBD1 (5 bases). V lost 4 bases and J 9 bases, leaving 12 bases between the germline ends. The CDR3 has 12 amino acids. The germline V gene has CDR1 SEHNR and CDR2 FQNEAQ (reference sequence). CDR3 sequence reads: CASSSMEGAQYF. The CDR3 DNA reads as TGTGCCAGCAGCTCCATGGAAGGGGCCCAGTACTTC.

In its sample, this clonotype was seen many times. V gene TRBV7-2 combines with J gene TRBJ2-7; 11 bases are shared with TRBD2. The J segment lost 3 bases and the V segment lost 9 bases, leaving 10 bases of the junction unmatched. This CDR3 has 15 residues. Germline V gene sequence: CDR1 SGHTA, CDR2 FQGNSA. The CDR3 protein is CASTDPGLAVYEQYF. The CDR3 DNA follows: TGTGCCAGTACCGATCCGGGACTAGCGGTCTACGAGCAGTACTTC. Complete variable domain (other parts from reference TRBV7-2 and TRBJ2-7): GAGVSQSPSNKVTEKGKDVELRCDPISGHTALYWYRQSLGQGLEFLIYFQGNSAPDKSGLPSDRFSAERTGGSVSTLTIQRTQQEDSAVYLCASTDPGLAVYEQYFGPGTRLTVT.

This clonotype was counted many times. The chain employs TRBV28 and TRBJ1-2, with 7 bases matching TRBD1. CDR3 size: 16 residues. Trimming removed 5 bases from V and 0 bases from J; junction bases left unmatched: 9. Germline CDR1 MDHEN, CDR2 SYDVKM. The CDR3 loop reads CASSPMTGKANYGYTF. The DNA for the CDR3 is TGTGCCAGCAGTCCGATGACAGGGAAAGCTAACTATGGCTACACCTTC.

This rearrangement joins TRBV5-8 to TRBJ2-1; maybe TRBD1 (6 bases). CDR3 length: 15 residues. Germline V gene data show CDR1 as SGHTS and CDR2 as YDEGEE. V was pared by 2 bases and J by 3 bases, with 12 bases between. The CDR3 DNA sequence: TGTGCCAGCAGCTTAGTGACAGGCCTCTACAATGAGCAGTTCTTC. Its translation is CASSLVTGLYNEQFF. The complete variable domain, with remaining parts taken from reference TRBV5-8 and TRBJ2-1, reads EAGVTQSPTHLIKTRGQQATLRCSPISGHTSVYWYQQALGLGLQFLLWYDEGEERNRGNFPPRFSGRQFPNYSSELNVNALELEDSALYLCASSLVTGLYNEQFFGPGTRLTVL.

There are a few counts of this clonotype. The chain joins TRBV7-3 to TRBJ1-1; D ambiguous. This CDR3 contains 13 residues. Trimming cost V 5 bases and J 7 bases, with 14 bases left between them. From germline, CDR1 is SGHTA and CDR2 FQGTGA. CDR3 sequence reads: CASSPHRTGEAFF. CDR3 coding DNA: TGTGCCAGCAGCCCCCATCGGACGGGTGAAGCTTTCTTT.